Sequencing of this T cell receptor (beta chain) was carried out in a study of OX40 agonist ivuxolimab in advanced cancers. Whole-study results and caveats: CD4+ T cells averaged fewer expanded clones than CD8+ T cells.

Germline CDR1 and CDR2: LGHNA and YNFKEQ. This CDR3 is built from 18 residues. Trimming took off 0 bases at V and 8 bases at J, with 25 bases between the two ends. Sequencing was performed with immunoSEQ multiplex PCR; in TCRdb, only in-frame clones are kept and a portion is missing. This sample yields 75,000 to 90,000 clones, of which approximately 84% are seen a single time; around 7.3% belongs to the top ten. A word on this clone: The antigen is unknown.

The chain combines TRBV4-2 with TRBJ1-2, with D tentatively TRBD1 (5 bases). The source is an adult with an advanced solid tumor such as melanoma, head and neck, liver or kidney cancer. The sample was CD4+ or CD8+ T cells sorted from blood, taken in a trial of the OX40 agonist ivuxolimab. This CDR3 reads CASSQELYSKGRAEGYTF. The DNA of the CDR3 is TGTGCCAGCAGCCAAGAGCTTTACAGTAAGGGGCGAGCAGAAGGCTACACCTTC.